The next 31 T cell receptor beta chains were all read from a single sample in a study of beta chain features in type 1 diabetes. General study points: All four CD4+ subsets of Type 1 diabetes patients contained TCRB CDR3s that were moderately but significantly shorter.

No antigen has been assigned to these receptors. Expressed TCRB transcripts were sequenced because the isolated RNA had all been reverse transcribed beforehand. The protocol was immunoSEQ multiplex PCR, while the TCRdb copy is restricted to in-frame clones and leaves out a portion. The sample records about 740,000 clones, roughly 12% being singletons. The material sequenced was naive CD4+ T cells from blood. The receptor set was obtained from a man younger than 35 with type 1 diabetes.

This clone has just a few counts. V usage is TRBV7-3 and J usage is TRBJ2-6; no clear D. This CDR3 comprises 17 residues. The germline V gene has CDR1 SGHTA and CDR2 FQGTGA. Trimming took off 4 bases at V and 0 bases at J, with 13 bases between the two ends. CDR3 bases: TGTGCCAGCAGCTCGCAACCACAGAGCTCTGGGGCCAACGTCCTGACTTTC. As protein: CASSSQPQSSGANVLTF.

The chain couples TRBV30 to TRBJ2-1; no clear D gene. The germline V gene has CDR1 GTSNPN and CDR2 SVGIG (reference sequence). V was clipped by 8 bases and J by 1 base, with 12 bases between them. This CDR3 has 13 amino acids. The CDR3 bases are TGTGCCGGTGACATAGGATCCTACAATGAGCAGTTCTTC. Translation gives CAGDIGSYNEQFF.

This clone was counted only a few times. This chain links TRBV9 with TRBJ2-7, with D perhaps TRBD1 (6 bases). Germline CDR1 and CDR2: SGDLS and YYNGEE. The CDR3 spans 15 residues. The V end lost 4 bases, the J end lost 6 bases, and 20 bases lay between the germline ends. CDR3 region: CASSITGTPPLEQYF. In nucleotides, the CDR3 is TGTGCCAGCAGCATCACCGGGACACCGCCTCTCGAGCAGTACTTC.

The rearrangement links TRBV7-2 to TRBJ1-5; maybe TRBD1 (6 bases). V lost 0 bases and J lost 7, with 13 bases in between. The CDR3 has 15 residues. Germline V gene data show CDR1 as SGHTA and CDR2 as FQGNSA. The CDR3 coding sequence is TGTGCCAGCAGCTTAGCCCACAGGGCCGGACAGCCCCAGCATTTT. Amino acids: CASSLAHRAGQPQHF.

There are a few counts of this clone. The gene calls are TRBV2 and TRBJ1-3; D not resolved. Per the germline V gene, CDR1 is SNHLY and CDR2 is FYNNEI. V was cut by 1 base and J by 4 bases, with 14 bases left in between. There are 16 residues in the CDR3. The CDR3 sequence: CASSEGQAALGNTIYF. CDR3 DNA: TGTGCCAGCAGTGAAGGGCAGGCCGCCCTGGGAAACACCATATATTTT.

This clone was detected only a few times. The J gene is TRBJ2-1, the V gene TRBV2, with 8 bases identical to TRBD1. CDR1 and CDR2 (germline): SNHLY, FYNNEI. The CDR3 length is 16 residues. The V segment lost 6 bases and the J segment 3 bases; nucleotides outside the gene matches: 10. The CDR3 DNA is TGTGCCAGCAGCGCGCAGGGGGCAATGAACTACAATGAGCAGTTCTTC. As protein: CASSAQGAMNYNEQFF.

Note on this clone: The junction shows a germline mismatch at one end, possibly a read error. The chain has TRBV18 and TRBJ2-3; 8 bases align to TRBD2. This CDR3 contains 15 residues. CDR1 is KGHSH, CDR2 LQKENI, per germline. CDR3 residues: CASSAPGLDTDTQYF. The CDR3 nucleotides are TGTGCCAGCTCAGCACCGGGACTAGATACAGATACGCAGTATTTT.

This clone has only a few counts. V usage is TRBV28 and J usage is TRBJ2-3; 14 nucleotides match TRBD2. Germline values: CDR1 MDHEN, CDR2 SYDVKM. The CDR3 runs to 19 residues. V trimming: 5 bases; J trimming: 1 base; junction bases outside the gene matches: 11. The CDR3 protein is CASSGRRGLAGGGTDTQYF. The CDR3 region has the DNA TGTGCCAGCAGTGGACGTAGAGGACTAGCGGGGGGAGGCACAGATACGCAGTATTTT.

In its sample, this clone was seen a few times. The gene calls are TRBV9 and TRBJ2-6; a weak D match, TRBD1 (5 bases). V was shortened by 4 bases and J by 0 bases, with 8 bases between the two germline ends. Germline V gene sequence: CDR1 SGDLS, CDR2 YYNGEE. This CDR3 region has 15 residues. Here the CDR3 DNA reads TGTGCCAGCAGCATTGACAGCTCTGGGGCCAACGTCCTGACTTTC. This codes for CASSIDSSGANVLTF.

This clone has only a few counts. This rearrangement joins TRBV20-1 to TRBJ1-2; D is undetermined. V lost 5 bases and J 7 bases, leaving 11 bases between the germline ends. The CDR3 spans 11 residues. Per the germline V gene, CDR1 is DFQATT and CDR2 is SNEGSKA (reference sequence). The CDR3 protein is CSAASGAGYTF. CDR3 sequence (DNA): TGCAGTGCTGCGTCAGGTGCTGGCTACACCTTC.

DNA of the CDR3: TGTGCCAGCAGCTTCGGACAGGGGGCGCTTCTGGGCACAGATACGCAGTATTTT. Its translation: CASSFGQGALLGTDTQYF. The chain employs TRBV5-4 and TRBJ2-3; 11 bases fit TRBD1. In germline, CDR1 is SGHNT, CDR2 YYREEE (reference sequence). Germline trimming cut 2 bases from V and 1 base from J; bases unmatched to any gene: 9. The CDR3 covers 18 residues.

This chain uses TRBV25-1 with TRBJ1-3; D gene uncertain. The germline V gene has CDR1 MGHDK and CDR2 SYGVNS. The CDR3 totals 13 residues. V was shortened by 7 bases and J by 4 bases, with 11 bases between the two germline ends. Here the CDR3 reads CASIPSGGNTIYF. CDR3 in DNA: TGTGCCAGCATTCCCTCGGGGGGAAACACCATATATTTT.

The rearrangement joins TRBV7-2 to TRBJ1-5; perhaps TRBD1 as D (5 bases). With 2 bases removed from V and 7 bases from J, the gap between germline ends came to 18 bases. Germline CDR1 reads SGHTA; CDR2 reads FQGNSA. The CDR3 contains 16 residues. The CDR3 DNA follows: TGTGCCAGCAGCTTATCGGGGCGTTCTATGGGACAGCCCCAGCATTTT. This sequence encodes CASSLSGRSMGQPQHF.

In this sample, this clone turned up a few times. The V and J genes are TRBV11-3 and TRBJ2-3; D tentatively reads TRBD1 or TRBD2 (5 bases each). The CDR3 contains 16 residues. Trimming removed 3 bases from V and 0 bases from J, with 13 bases in between. Germline V lookup: CDR1 SGHNT, CDR2 YENEEA. CDR3 protein: CASSFKRDPSTDTQYF. As DNA, the CDR3 is TGTGCCAGCAGCTTCAAAAGGGACCCAAGCACAGATACGCAGTATTTT. The full variable domain, rest sourced from reference TRBV11-3 and TRBJ2-3, is EAGVVQSPRYKIIEKKQPVAFWCNPISGHNTLYWYLQNLGQGPELLIRYENEEAVDDSQLPKDRFSAERLKGVDSTLKIQPAELGDSAVYLCASSFKRDPSTDTQYFGPGTRLTVL.

In its sample, this clone was seen a few times. V usage is TRBV5-6 and J usage is TRBJ1-1, with D hard to call. Germline-derived CDR1 and CDR2 are SGHDT and YYEEEE. This CDR3 has 13 amino acids. Trimming removed 1 base at V and 1 base at J, with 5 bases between. The DNA of the CDR3 is TGTGCCAGCAGCTTGACACGGAACACTGAAGCTTTCTTT. It translates to CASSLTRNTEAFF.

This clone has more than one count but fewer than ten. The chain uses TRBV29-1 and TRBJ2-3; 7 positions match TRBD1. Germline lookup yields CDR1 SQVTM and CDR2 ANQGSEA. V gave up 7 bases and J gave up 4 bases; unmatched junction bases: 8. There are 13 residues in the CDR3. CDR3 amino acids: CSAKGARADTQYF. CDR3 nucleotides: TGCAGCGCCAAGGGGGCCAGAGCAGATACGCAGTATTTT.

This clone has only a few counts. The chain links TRBV4-2 to TRBJ1-2; 7 nucleotides line up with TRBD1. There are 14 residues in the CDR3. Germline V lookup: CDR1 LGHNA, CDR2 YNFKEQ. Trimming cost V 0 bases and J 4 bases; bases outside gene matches: 2. CDR3 amino acids: CASSQEDRAYGYTF. CDR3 sequence (DNA): TGTGCCAGCAGCCAAGAAGACAGGGCCTATGGCTACACCTTC.

The chain couples TRBV18 to TRBJ2-1; 7 bases map to TRBD1. CDR3 length: 17 amino acids. V dropped 3 bases and J dropped 8; count of bases not matched to a gene: 16. The germline gives CDR1 KGHSH, CDR2 LQKENI. DNA for the CDR3: TGTGCCAGCTCACCGATTATGGTTGAGGCAGGGGGATATGAGCAGTTCTTC. Translation gives CASSPIMVEAGGYEQFF.

This clone was detected only a few times. The identical CDR3 is also encoded by other nucleotide sequences in the sample. This chain joins TRBV6-5 and TRBJ1-5; D is unclear. Looked up from germline, CDR1 is MNHEY and CDR2 is SVGAGI. Trimming took off 0 bases at V and 2 bases at J, with 5 bases between the two ends. The CDR3 consists of 14 residues. The CDR3 protein is CASSYSGGNQPQHF. Here the CDR3 DNA reads TGTGCCAGCAGTTACTCCGGGGGCAATCAGCCCCAGCATTTT.

The chain combines TRBV5-4 with TRBJ1-1; TRBD1 agrees at 7 bases. The CDR3 consists of 12 residues. The V gene end was trimmed by 4 bases and the J gene end by 12 bases; junction bases not matched to a gene: 9. In germline, CDR1 is SGHNT, CDR2 YYREEE (reference sequence). The CDR3 region has the DNA TGTGCCAGCAGCCTGGACAGGCGGGCATCTTTCTTT. It is translated as CASSLDRRASFF.

This rearrangement joins TRBV27 to TRBJ1-2; 9 bases agree with TRBD1. After removal of 5 bases from V and 1 base from J, the junction contained 8 bases not matched to a gene. This CDR3 has 16 amino acids. CDR1 MNHEY and CDR2 SMNVEV come from the germline V gene (reference sequence). CDR3 amino acids: CASSMTLTGGNYGYTF. CDR3 nucleotides: TGTGCCAGCAGTATGACGCTGACAGGGGGTAACTATGGCTACACCTTC.

In its sample, this clone was seen a few times. The J gene is TRBJ1-2, the V gene TRBV13; D may be TRBD1 (6 bases). Between the trimmed V and J ends, which lost 1 base and 7 bases, there was a span of 13 bases. Germline V gives CDR1 PRHDT, CDR2 FYEKMQ (reference sequence). The CDR3 spans 14 residues. The CDR3 coding sequence is TGTGCCAGCAGCTTAGTTGCAGGGGCTGGTGGCTACACCTTC. Amino acids: CASSLVAGAGGYTF.

In DNA form, the CDR3 reads TGTGCCAGCTCACCCCAGGAAATGAACACTGAAGCTTTCTTT. Protein product: CASSPQEMNTEAFF. V is TRBV18 and J is TRBJ1-1; D remains ambiguous. V lost 3 bases and J lost 0, with 8 bases in between. Germline V gene sequence: CDR1 KGHSH, CDR2 LQKENI. The CDR3 totals 14 residues.

This clone was counted only a few times. The chain has TRBV9 and TRBJ2-2, with 10 bases that match TRBD2. There are 16 residues in the CDR3. CDR1 is SGDLS, CDR2 YYNGEE, per germline. V gave up 8 bases and J gave up 3 bases; unmatched junction bases: 10. The CDR3 is CARSPERGGHTGELFF. In DNA, the CDR3 is TGTGCCAGATCCCCGGAGCGGGGGGGCCACACCGGGGAGCTGTTTTTT.

This clone was detected only a few times. The V gene is TRBV5-4, the J gene TRBJ2-3; 12 nucleotides align to TRBD2. CDR1 and CDR2 from the germline V gene are SGHNT and YYREEE (reference sequence). This CDR3 comprises 17 residues. V shed 1 base and J 5 bases; nucleotides not matched to a gene: 8. DNA for the CDR3: TGTGCCAGCAGCTTGACCCTAGCGGGGGGGCTTGGAGATACGCAGTATTTT. Residues: CASSLTLAGGLGDTQYF.

The sample holds a few counts of this clone. V is TRBV10-3 and J is TRBJ1-5; D gene uncertain. Per the germline V gene, CDR1 is ENHRY and CDR2 is SYGVKD. The CDR3 sequence is 14 residues long. Trimming left V 6 bases short and J 0 bases short, with 9 bases between. DNA for the CDR3: TGTGCCATCAGGTCCGAGTATAGCAATCAGCCCCAGCATTTT. Its protein product is CAIRSEYSNQPQHF.

There are a few counts of this clone. The chain recombines TRBV10-3 with TRBJ2-7; 8 nucleotides agree with TRBD1. Germline assignment: CDR1 ENHRY and CDR2 SYGVKD. V gave up 4 bases and J gave up 0 bases; unmatched junction bases: 8. The CDR3 runs 16 residues. The CDR3 sequence is CAISGSQGGSSYEQYF. For the CDR3, the DNA is TGTGCCATCAGTGGCTCACAGGGGGGAAGCTCCTACGAGCAGTACTTC.

The chain combines TRBV5-1 with TRBJ1-2, with 10 bases aligning to TRBD1. With 4 bases clipped from V and 8 bases from J, the junction kept 5 bases outside the gene matches. In germline, CDR1 is SGHRS, CDR2 YFSETQ. This CDR3 is built from 13 residues. The CDR3, as DNA: TGCGCCAGCAGCCGAGGACAGGGGGACGGCTACACCTTC. Translation gives CASSRGQGDGYTF.

This chain links TRBV5-1 with TRBJ2-7; TRBD1 matches 9 bases. This CDR3 comprises 14 residues. The germline V gene encodes CDR1 SGHRS and CDR2 YFSETQ. V was pared by 2 bases and J by 4 bases, with 4 bases of the junction left unmatched. The CDR3 loop is CASSLTGGKYEQYF. The CDR3 region has the DNA TGCGCCAGCAGCTTAACAGGGGGCAAGTACGAGCAGTACTTC.

The chain uses TRBV28 and TRBJ2-3; perhaps TRBD1 as D (6 bases). V was trimmed by 7 bases and J by 3 bases, leaving 17 bases between them. The CDR3 loop spans 15 amino acids. Per the germline V gene, CDR1 is MDHEN and CDR2 is SYDVKM. This CDR3 reads CASTTPQGSTDTQYF. The CDR3 nucleotides read TGTGCCAGCACCACCCCTCAGGGGTCGACAGATACGCAGTATTTT.

The CDR3 DNA reads TGCAGCGTTGAATGGACAGTCTACAATGAGCAGTTCTTC. It yields the protein CSVEWTVYNEQFF. The chain is built from TRBV29-1 and TRBJ2-1; D is perhaps TRBD1 (6 bases). The CDR3 contains 13 residues. Germline V gene sequence: CDR1 SQVTM, CDR2 ANQGSEA. V shed 2 bases and J shed 3 bases, with 8 bases lying between them.